A selection of T cell receptor beta chains follows, all from one sample in a study of blood T cell repertoires in COVID-19. Method: immunoSEQ multiplex PCR; TCRdb's copy keeps in-frame clones and lacks some. The repertoire includes about 16,000 clones, around nine tenths of them detected once, and 5.2% sits in the top ten. The sequenced sample was peripheral blood. These receptor sequences come from a human donor in a cohort sampled during active COVID-19. CDR3s include the opening cysteine and the closing phenylalanine or tryptophan. Fields, in order: CDR3 DNA, CDR3 protein, J gene, clone size, CDR3 length, V gene, D gene. The D gene is left open where the match is weak. Expanded clones get a size class; other rows say once, few or many, or leave the size out.

CDR3nt: TGTGCCGTAGCGGGTCATACCTACGAGCAGTACTTC
CDR3aa: CAVAGHTYEQYF
j_gene: TRBJ2-7
abundance: NA
len: 12
v_gene: TRBV7-9
d_gene: TRBD2

CDR3nt: TGTGCCAGCAGAATCAGACAGAATAACTATGGCTACACCTTC
CDR3aa: CASRIRQNNYGYTF
j_gene: TRBJ1-2
abundance: once
len: 14
v_gene: TRBV6-5
d_gene: NA

CDR3nt: TGTGCCAGCTCATACCTCACGACTAGCGGGAACAATGAGCAGTTCTTC
CDR3aa: CASSYLTTSGNNEQFF
j_gene: TRBJ2-1
abundance: NA
len: 16
v_gene: TRBV18
d_gene: TRBD2

CDR3nt: TGTGCCACCAGTGATTTGCCCCTGACTAGCGGGGGGGAGACCCAGTACTTC
CDR3aa: CATSDLPLTSGGETQYF
j_gene: TRBJ2-5
abundance: NA
len: 17
v_gene: TRBV24-1
d_gene: TRBD2

CDR3nt: TGTGCCACCCAGGGAGGAGTCGACACTGAAGCTTTCTTT
CDR3aa: CATQGGVDTEAFF
j_gene: TRBJ1-1
abundance: NA
len: 13
v_gene: TRBV6-5
d_gene: NA

CDR3nt: TGTGCCAGCAGTTACAGGGGGATCACAGATACGCAGTATTTT
CDR3aa: CASSYRGITDTQYF
j_gene: TRBJ2-3
abundance: NA
len: 14
v_gene: TRBV6-5
d_gene: NA

CDR3nt: TGTGCCACCAGCCTAGACAGGGCTGGAAACACCATATATTTT
CDR3aa: CATSLDRAGNTIYF
j_gene: TRBJ1-3
abundance: once
len: 14
v_gene: TRBV15
d_gene: TRBD1

CDR3nt: TGTGCCAGCAGCACGGCGACAGGGGAGTACAATGAGCAGTTCTTC
CDR3aa: CASSTATGEYNEQFF
j_gene: TRBJ2-1
abundance: NA
len: 15
v_gene: TRBV5-4
d_gene: TRBD1

CDR3nt: TGTGCCAGCACCGAAGACAGGAACACTGAAGCTTTCTTT
CDR3aa: CASTEDRNTEAFF
j_gene: TRBJ1-1
abundance: NA
len: 13
v_gene: TRBV2
d_gene: NA

CDR3nt: TGTGCCAGCAGGGAGGGGACTGAAGCTTTCTTT
CDR3aa: CASREGTEAFF
j_gene: TRBJ1-1
abundance: NA
len: 11
v_gene: TRBV28
d_gene: NA

CDR3nt: TGTGCCAGTATCCGGAATTCCGCGGCGACTAATGAAAAACTGTTTTTT
CDR3aa: CASIRNSAATNEKLFF
j_gene: TRBJ1-4
abundance: once
len: 16
v_gene: TRBV19
d_gene: NA

CDR3nt: TGTGCCAGTCGGGAGGGTGTATACAATGAGCAGTTCTTC
CDR3aa: CASREGVYNEQFF
j_gene: TRBJ2-1
abundance: NA
len: 13
v_gene: TRBV2
d_gene: TRBD2

CDR3nt: TGTGCCAGCAGCACACAAGGGGGACGGATCTCCTACGAGCAGTACTTC
CDR3aa: CASSTQGGRISYEQYF
j_gene: TRBJ2-7
abundance: NA
len: 16
v_gene: TRBV5-6
d_gene: NA

CDR3nt: TGTGCCAGCAGTTTATGGACTGGGACAGGGGGTAGCTCTGGGGCCAACGTCCTGACTTTC
CDR3aa: CASSLWTGTGGSSGANVLTF
j_gene: TRBJ2-6
abundance: NA
len: 20
v_gene: TRBV28
d_gene: TRBD1

CDR3nt: TGTGCCAGCAGTTTCTCCGGGGTCTCCTACGAGCAGTACTTC
CDR3aa: CASSFSGVSYEQYF
j_gene: TRBJ2-7
abundance: NA
len: 14
v_gene: TRBV28
d_gene: NA

CDR3nt: TGTGCCAGCAGTTTCGTTTGGACTTTGGACAGGGGGCTGGAGACCCAGTACTTC
CDR3aa: CASSFVWTLDRGLETQYF
j_gene: TRBJ2-5
abundance: NA
len: 18
v_gene: TRBV28
d_gene: TRBD1

CDR3nt: TGTGCCAGCAGTCGGAACGGGGATCCTTACAATGAGCAGTTCTTC
CDR3aa: CASSRNGDPYNEQFF
j_gene: TRBJ2-1
abundance: NA
len: 15
v_gene: TRBV3-1/TRBV3-2
d_gene: NA

CDR3nt: TGTGCCAGCAGCTTGGAGACAGGGCTAATCTACGAGCAGTACTTC
CDR3aa: CASSLETGLIYEQYF
j_gene: TRBJ2-7
abundance: NA
len: 15
v_gene: TRBV11-1
d_gene: TRBD1

CDR3nt: TGCGCCAGCAGCTTGGGTGTAGCCTTTAATGAAAAACTGTTTTTT
CDR3aa: CASSLGVAFNEKLFF
j_gene: TRBJ1-4
abundance: NA
len: 15
v_gene: TRBV5-1
d_gene: NA

CDR3nt: TGTGCCAGCAGTCAAAACAGGGGGGTGCATGGCTACACCTTC
CDR3aa: CASSQNRGVHGYTF
j_gene: TRBJ1-2
abundance: NA
len: 14
v_gene: TRBV2
d_gene: TRBD1

CDR3nt: TGTGCCAGCAGCCAAACCGAGCGGGAGCAGTTCTTC
CDR3aa: CASSQTEREQFF
j_gene: TRBJ2-1
abundance: NA
len: 12
v_gene: TRBV3-1/TRBV3-2
d_gene: NA

CDR3nt: TGTGCCAGCAGTTTAGCTCAGGGGGAGGGCAATCAGCCCCAGCATTTT
CDR3aa: CASSLAQGEGNQPQHF
j_gene: TRBJ1-5
abundance: NA
len: 16
v_gene: TRBV28
d_gene: TRBD1

CDR3nt: TGCGCCAGCGCAGTGTCTAGCGGGGCTCCCAATGAGCAGTTCTTC
CDR3aa: CASAVSSGAPNEQFF
j_gene: TRBJ2-1
abundance: NA
len: 15
v_gene: TRBV5-1
d_gene: TRBD2

CDR3nt: TGCGCCAGCAGCCAAACCCGGGGGTCCTACGAGCAGTACTTC
CDR3aa: CASSQTRGSYEQYF
j_gene: TRBJ2-7
abundance: NA
len: 14
v_gene: TRBV4-1
d_gene: NA

CDR3nt: TGCGCCAGCAGCCTTGGGACAGTAAACACCGGGGAGCTGTTTTTT
CDR3aa: CASSLGTVNTGELFF
j_gene: TRBJ2-2
abundance: NA
len: 15
v_gene: TRBV5-1
d_gene: TRBD1

CDR3nt: TGTGCCTGGAGTACTGGACAGGGGAAGGTCAATGAGCAGTTCTTC
CDR3aa: CAWSTGQGKVNEQFF
j_gene: TRBJ2-1
abundance: NA
len: 15
v_gene: TRBV30
d_gene: TRBD1

CDR3nt: TGTGCCAGCTCACCCAGGACAGGGGACCCCTACGAGCAGTACTTC
CDR3aa: CASSPRTGDPYEQYF
j_gene: TRBJ2-7
abundance: NA
len: 15
v_gene: TRBV18
d_gene: TRBD1

CDR3nt: TGTGCCAGCAGCGTCCGGGACAGGGGAGAAAAACTGTTTTTT
CDR3aa: CASSVRDRGEKLFF
j_gene: TRBJ1-4
abundance: NA
len: 14
v_gene: TRBV11-2
d_gene: TRBD1

CDR3nt: TGTGCCAGCAGCCCTCCGCGAGGAGCTGGGGCCAACGTCCTGACTTTC
CDR3aa: CASSPPRGAGANVLTF
j_gene: TRBJ2-6
abundance: NA
len: 16
v_gene: TRBV11-2
d_gene: NA

CDR3nt: TGTGCCAGCAGCTTGGGGCTCCAGTCGGCGGGCACCGGGGAGCTGTTTTTT
CDR3aa: CASSLGLQSAGTGELFF
j_gene: TRBJ2-2
abundance: NA
len: 17
v_gene: TRBV5-5
d_gene: NA

CDR3nt: TGTGCCAGCAGTGAAGAGGGCGTGGGAGACCTTAGGCAAGACGAGCAGTTCTTC
CDR3aa: CASSEEGVGDLRQDEQFF
j_gene: TRBJ2-1
abundance: NA
len: 18
v_gene: TRBV25-1
d_gene: NA

CDR3nt: TGTGCCAGTAGTCTCCTCGGGGATCGGAACACTGAAGCTTTCTTT
CDR3aa: CASSLLGDRNTEAFF
j_gene: TRBJ1-1
abundance: NA
len: 15
v_gene: TRBV19
d_gene: NA

CDR3nt: TGTGCCAGCAGCCGTGGGACTAGCGGACTCTACGAGCAGTACTTC
CDR3aa: CASSRGTSGLYEQYF
j_gene: TRBJ2-7
abundance: NA
len: 15
v_gene: TRBV5-4
d_gene: TRBD2

CDR3nt: TGTGCCAGCAGCCAAGAAGCGGGACCCTTCAATGAGCAGTTCTTC
CDR3aa: CASSQEAGPFNEQFF
j_gene: TRBJ2-1
abundance: few
len: 15
v_gene: TRBV3-1/TRBV3-2
d_gene: TRBD2

CDR3nt: TGTGCCAGCAGTCCAAACAGGGGCCGGGAGGAGCAGTACTTC
CDR3aa: CASSPNRGREEQYF
j_gene: TRBJ2-7
abundance: NA
len: 14
v_gene: TRBV28
d_gene: NA

CDR3nt: TGTGCCAGCTTAAGGACTGGAGACCACGAGCAGTACTTC
CDR3aa: CASLRTGDHEQYF
j_gene: TRBJ2-7
abundance: NA
len: 13
v_gene: TRBV18
d_gene: NA

CDR3nt: TGTGCCAGCTCACCACTTGTGACAGGGGCCGGGGAGCTGTTTTTT
CDR3aa: CASSPLVTGAGELFF
j_gene: TRBJ2-2
abundance: NA
len: 15
v_gene: TRBV18
d_gene: TRBD1

CDR3nt: TGTGCCAGCAGCTTGTCCGGGGACTATGGCTACACCTTC
CDR3aa: CASSLSGDYGYTF
j_gene: TRBJ1-2
abundance: NA
len: 13
v_gene: TRBV7-9
d_gene: NA

CDR3nt: TGTGCCAGCAGTATACAGGGTACCTATGGCTACACCTTC
CDR3aa: CASSIQGTYGYTF
j_gene: TRBJ1-2
abundance: NA
len: 13
v_gene: TRBV27
d_gene: NA

CDR3nt: TGTGCCATCAGTGGCTCCGGGACAGTGAACACTGAAGCTTTCTTT
CDR3aa: CAISGSGTVNTEAFF
j_gene: TRBJ1-1
abundance: NA
len: 15
v_gene: TRBV10-3
d_gene: TRBD1

CDR3nt: TGTGCCAGCAGAACGACTAGCGGAAACATGGAACGCAATGAGCAGTTCTTC
CDR3aa: CASRTTSGNMERNEQFF
j_gene: TRBJ2-1
abundance: once
len: 17
v_gene: TRBV28
d_gene: TRBD2

CDR3nt: TGCGCCAGCAGCCCGCGGGGTGGCTCCTACGAGCAGTACTTC
CDR3aa: CASSPRGGSYEQYF
j_gene: TRBJ2-7
abundance: NA
len: 14
v_gene: TRBV5-1
d_gene: NA

CDR3nt: TGTGCCAGCAGCAAAGTAGGACAGGGGCGTAGGATGAACACCGGGGAGCTGTTTTTT
CDR3aa: CASSKVGQGRRMNTGELFF
j_gene: TRBJ2-2
abundance: once
len: 19
v_gene: TRBV21-1
d_gene: NA

CDR3nt: TGTGCCACCAGTGATTTCGGGACTGGCAACACCGGGGAGCTGTTTTTT
CDR3aa: CATSDFGTGNTGELFF
j_gene: TRBJ2-2
abundance: NA
len: 16
v_gene: TRBV24-1
d_gene: NA

CDR3nt: TGCGCCAGCAGCTTGGGGGGGCCCTTTGAAAAACTGTTTTTT
CDR3aa: CASSLGGPFEKLFF
j_gene: TRBJ1-4
abundance: NA
len: 14
v_gene: TRBV5-1
d_gene: NA

CDR3nt: TGTGCCAGCAAGCTTGGCAGGGGCCATCTCTACGAGCAGTACTTC
CDR3aa: CASKLGRGHLYEQYF
j_gene: TRBJ2-7
abundance: NA
len: 15
v_gene: TRBV2
d_gene: NA

CDR3nt: TGTGCCAGCAGTCTAGCGGGAGGTTACACCGGGGAGCTGTTTTTT
CDR3aa: CASSLAGGYTGELFF
j_gene: TRBJ2-2
abundance: NA
len: 15
v_gene: TRBV7-9
d_gene: TRBD2

CDR3nt: TGTGCCAGCACTCCCGGCCTAGTGGGAAACACCATATATTTT
CDR3aa: CASTPGLVGNTIYF
j_gene: TRBJ1-3
abundance: NA
len: 14
v_gene: TRBV28
d_gene: NA

CDR3nt: TGTGCCAGCTCACCGCCCCGGGACAGGGTCACCGGGGAGCTGTTTTTT
CDR3aa: CASSPPRDRVTGELFF
j_gene: TRBJ2-2
abundance: NA
len: 16
v_gene: TRBV18
d_gene: TRBD1

CDR3nt: TGTGCCAGCAGCCGTGGACAGGAGTATCAGCCCCAGCATTTT
CDR3aa: CASSRGQEYQPQHF
j_gene: TRBJ1-5
abundance: NA
len: 14
v_gene: TRBV28
d_gene: TRBD1

CDR3nt: TGTGCCAGCAAAAAGACTAGCGGGCATAACCCCTACAATGAGCAGTTCTTC
CDR3aa: CASKKTSGHNPYNEQFF
j_gene: TRBJ2-1
abundance: NA
len: 17
v_gene: TRBV27
d_gene: TRBD2

CDR3nt: TGCGCCAGCAGCCGGGACAGGGTGAACACTGAAGCTTTCTTT
CDR3aa: CASSRDRVNTEAFF
j_gene: TRBJ1-1
abundance: NA
len: 14
v_gene: TRBV5-1
d_gene: TRBD1

CDR3nt: TGCGCCAGCAGCTTGGACAGGGGGAATCGGGAGCAGTACTTC
CDR3aa: CASSLDRGNREQYF
j_gene: TRBJ2-7
abundance: once
len: 14
v_gene: TRBV5-1
d_gene: TRBD1

CDR3nt: TGTGCCAGCAGTTCTAGGACAGGGGGCAAGATAGATACGCAGTATTTT
CDR3aa: CASSSRTGGKIDTQYF
j_gene: TRBJ2-3
abundance: NA
len: 16
v_gene: TRBV28
d_gene: TRBD1

CDR3nt: TGTGCCAGCAGCCCGCGGGACAGCATTTACGAGCAGTACTTC
CDR3aa: CASSPRDSIYEQYF
j_gene: TRBJ2-7
abundance: once
len: 14
v_gene: TRBV7-9
d_gene: NA

CDR3nt: TGTGCCAGCAGCGTAGCTACTAGTACTGAGCAGTTCTTC
CDR3aa: CASSVATSTEQFF
j_gene: TRBJ2-1
abundance: NA
len: 13
v_gene: TRBV9
d_gene: NA

CDR3nt: TGTGCCAGCAGCGGACCCGGGACAGGGTCCACTGAAGCTTTCTTT
CDR3aa: CASSGPGTGSTEAFF
j_gene: TRBJ1-1
abundance: NA
len: 15
v_gene: TRBV7-2
d_gene: TRBD1

CDR3nt: TGCGCCAGCAGCCCAGGGACAGGGGGTTTTCTTGAGCAGTTCTTC
CDR3aa: CASSPGTGGFLEQFF
j_gene: TRBJ2-1
abundance: NA
len: 15
v_gene: TRBV5-1
d_gene: TRBD1

CDR3nt: TGTGCCACCAGGACTCTTAACATTCAGTACTTC
CDR3aa: CATRTLNIQYF
j_gene: TRBJ2-4
abundance: NA
len: 11
v_gene: TRBV28
d_gene: NA

CDR3nt: TGTGCCAGCAGCAAAGCCAAGTCAGTGGGACTCCTTGATGAGCAGTTCTTC
CDR3aa: CASSKAKSVGLLDEQFF
j_gene: TRBJ2-1
abundance: NA
len: 17
v_gene: TRBV21-1
d_gene: NA